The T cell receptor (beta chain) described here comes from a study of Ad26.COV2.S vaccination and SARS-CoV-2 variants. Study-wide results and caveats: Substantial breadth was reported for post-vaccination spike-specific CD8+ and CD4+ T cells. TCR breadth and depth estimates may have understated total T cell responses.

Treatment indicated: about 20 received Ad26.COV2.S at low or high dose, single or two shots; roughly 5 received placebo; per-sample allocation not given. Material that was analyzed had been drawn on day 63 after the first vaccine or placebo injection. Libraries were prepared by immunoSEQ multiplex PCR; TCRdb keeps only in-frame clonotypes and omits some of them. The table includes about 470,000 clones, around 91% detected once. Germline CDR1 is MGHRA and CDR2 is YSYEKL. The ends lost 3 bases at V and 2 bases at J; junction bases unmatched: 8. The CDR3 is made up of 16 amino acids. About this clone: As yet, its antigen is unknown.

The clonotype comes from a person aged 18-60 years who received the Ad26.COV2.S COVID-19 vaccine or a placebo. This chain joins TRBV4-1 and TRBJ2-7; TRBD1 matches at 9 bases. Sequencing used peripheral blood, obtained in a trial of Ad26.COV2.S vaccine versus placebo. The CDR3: CASSHPGQGPAYEQYF. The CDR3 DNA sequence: TGCGCCAGCAGCCATCCGGGACAGGGCCCCGCCTACGAGCAGTACTTC.